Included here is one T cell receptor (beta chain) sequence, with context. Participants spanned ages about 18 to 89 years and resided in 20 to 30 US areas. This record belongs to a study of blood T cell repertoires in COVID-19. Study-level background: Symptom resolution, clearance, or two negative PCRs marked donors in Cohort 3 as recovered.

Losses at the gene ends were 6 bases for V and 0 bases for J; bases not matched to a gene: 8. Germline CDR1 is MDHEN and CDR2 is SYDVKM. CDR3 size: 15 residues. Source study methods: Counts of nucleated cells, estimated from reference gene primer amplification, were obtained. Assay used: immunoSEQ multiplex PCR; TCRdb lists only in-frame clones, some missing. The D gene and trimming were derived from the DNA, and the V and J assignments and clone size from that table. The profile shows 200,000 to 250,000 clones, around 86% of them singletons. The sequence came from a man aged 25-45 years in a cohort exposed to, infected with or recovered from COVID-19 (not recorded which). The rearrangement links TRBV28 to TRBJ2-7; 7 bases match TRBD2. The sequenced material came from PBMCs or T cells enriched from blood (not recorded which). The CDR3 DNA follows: TGTGCCAGCAGGACCGAAGCGGGGTTCTCCTACGAGCAGTACTTC. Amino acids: CASRTEAGFSYEQYF.